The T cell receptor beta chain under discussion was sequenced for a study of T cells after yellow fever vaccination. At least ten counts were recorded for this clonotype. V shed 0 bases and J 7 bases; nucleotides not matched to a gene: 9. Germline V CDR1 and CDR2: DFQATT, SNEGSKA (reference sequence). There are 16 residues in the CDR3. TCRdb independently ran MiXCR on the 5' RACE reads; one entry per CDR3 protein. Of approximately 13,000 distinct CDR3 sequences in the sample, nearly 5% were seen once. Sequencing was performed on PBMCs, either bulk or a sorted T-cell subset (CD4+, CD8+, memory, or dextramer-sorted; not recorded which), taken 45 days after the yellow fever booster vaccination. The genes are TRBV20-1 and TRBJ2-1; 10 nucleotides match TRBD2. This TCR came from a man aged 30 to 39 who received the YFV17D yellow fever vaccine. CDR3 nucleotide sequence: TGCAGTGCTAGAGAAAGCGGGAGGGCGAAATGGAATGAGCAGTTCTTC. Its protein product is CSARESGRAKWNEQFF.